A single T cell receptor (beta chain) is shown here with its context. The antigen remains unidentified. PCR amplification relied on 60 Vbeta primers (plus 13 Jbeta primers). Profiling relied on immunoSEQ multiplex PCR, and the TCRdb table lists in-frame clones only, not all of them. The sample holds approximately 180,000 clones, around 84% seen once. This specimen comes from a study of cytomegalovirus exposure and HLA in healthy donors. V was pared by 6 bases and J by 6 bases, with 14 bases between. The CDR3 has 13 residues. Germline CDR1 is MDHEN and CDR2 is SYDVKM. General study results and limits: Researchers reported in a later analysis that common viral pathogens appeared linked to several top clusters. Accurate predictions that matched the HLA-A and HLA-B alleles of most subjects were reportedly made from TCR beta sequences. Cytomegalovirus status was reportedly diagnosed by the classifier with high specificity and sensitivity.

Input material: PBMCs. This receptor was obtained from a woman between 18 and 30 years old in good health and CMV-seronegative. The rearrangement uses TRBV28 and TRBJ1-1; D possibly corresponds to TRBD1 (5 bases). CDR3 nucleotides: TGTGCCAGCAGCCGGGGGGGGAGCTCTGAAGCTTTCTTT. Translating gives CASSRGGSSEAFF. The entire variable domain, with the rest obtained from reference TRBV28 and TRBJ1-1, is as follows: DVKVTQSSRYLVKRTGEKVFLECVQDMDHENMFWYRQDPGLGLRLIYFSYDVKMKEKGDIPEGYSVSREKKERFSLILESASTNQTSMYLCASSRGGSSEAFFGQGTRLTVV.